The 25 T cell receptor beta chains given below trace back to one sample, sequenced in a study of identical twins. TCRdb reanalysed the 5' RACE reads using MiXCR and keeps one entry per CDR3 protein. The table has approximately 500,000 distinct CDR3 sequences, approximately 24% seen once. This sample also appeared in a second study, on T cells expressing NK-cell markers.

The sample taken for sequencing was CD4+ T cells sorted from blood. The origin of the receptors is a woman between 18 and 30 years old in good health.

This chain joins TRBV9 and TRBJ2-3, with D maybe TRBD2 (6 bases). CDR1 is SGDLS, CDR2 YYNGEE, per germline. The CDR3 has 16 residues. V dropped 0 bases and J dropped 2 bases, with 13 bases sitting between them. DNA for the CDR3: TGTGCCAGCAGCGTAGTTGGCGGGACTTCCACAGATACGCAGTATTTT. Encoded protein: CASSVVGGTSTDTQYF.

CDR3 nucleotide sequence: TGTGCCAGCAGTTTATACCGGGCCCACACTGAAGCTTTCTTT. Its protein product is CASSLYRAHTEAFF. The gene calls are TRBV27 and TRBJ1-1, with D unresolved. V lost 1 base and J 3 bases, leaving 9 bases between the germline ends. CDR1 is MNHEY and CDR2 is SMNVEV in the germline V gene (reference sequence). This CDR3 contains 14 residues.

The DNA for the CDR3 is TGCGCCAGCAGCTTAGGGACAGGAATTTTTTATGGCTACACCTTC. Translated: CASSLGTGIFYGYTF. The V call is TRBV5-1, the J call TRBJ1-2, with 8 bases identical to TRBD1. The CDR3 spans 15 residues. V lost 2 bases, J lost 5 bases, and 8 bases stayed unmatched. CDR1 and CDR2 from the germline V gene are SGHRS and YFSETQ.

This clonotype has a handful of counts. The J gene is TRBJ2-3, the V gene TRBV5-1; 9 bases are a match to TRBD2. Germline V gene data show CDR1 as SGHRS and CDR2 as YFSETQ. V shed 4 bases and J 1 base; nucleotides not matched to a gene: 10. The CDR3 is 17 amino acids. As DNA, the CDR3 is TGCGCCAGCAGCCCACCGGTAGCGGGAGCCGGCACAGATACGCAGTATTTT. It encodes CASSPPVAGAGTDTQYF. The full variable domain, in which reference TRBV5-1 and TRBJ2-3 provide the parts outside the CDR3, is KAGVTQTPRYLIKTRGQQVTLSCSPISGHRSVSWYQQTPGQGLQFLFEYFSETQRNKGNFPGRFSGRQFSNSRSEMNVSTLELGDSALYLCASSPPVAGAGTDTQYFGPGTRLTVL.

This clonotype was counted between two and nine times. The V and J genes are TRBV24-1 and TRBJ2-3; D gene ambiguous. The CDR3 sequence is 13 residues long. V was cut by 4 bases and J by 4 bases, with 8 bases left in between. The germline V gene encodes CDR1 KGHDR and CDR2 SFDVKD. The CDR3 reads CATSDLRSDTQYF. CDR3 DNA sequence: TGTGCCACCAGTGACCTCAGGTCAGATACGCAGTATTTT.

This clonotype was counted between two and nine times. The CDR3 region has the DNA TGCGCCAGCAGCATTCGACAGGGGGTTTACGAGCAGTACTTC. It codes for CASSIRQGVYEQYF. The V call is TRBV5-1, the J call TRBJ2-7; 9 nucleotides line up with TRBD1. This CDR3 spans 14 amino acids. Trimming cost V 4 bases and J 4 bases; bases outside gene matches: 6. Germline values: CDR1 SGHRS, CDR2 YFSETQ.

A few counts support this clonotype. V is TRBV6-8 and J is TRBJ2-2; 7 positions agree with TRBD2. CDR3 size: 18 residues. With 8 bases clipped from V and 1 base from J, the junction kept 16 bases outside the gene matches. Germline V lookup: CDR1 MNHGY, CDR2 SAAAGT. As DNA, the CDR3 is TGTGCCAGCCTTCTCCTATACCCGACTAGCTTGAACACCGGGGAGCTGTTTTTT. Translated: CASLLLYPTSLNTGELFF.

This clonotype was detected a few times. The chain carries TRBV6-5 and TRBJ2-2; 7 bases are a match to TRBD2. The germline CDR1 and CDR2 sequences are MNHEY and SVGAGI. Trimming took 1 base from V and 7 from J; bases not matched to a gene: 3. This CDR3 is built from 14 residues. The CDR3 sequence: CASSYFGEGGELFF. The CDR3 coding sequence is TGTGCCAGCAGTTACTTTGGGGAGGGCGGGGAGCTGTTTTTT.

The chain links TRBV15 to TRBJ2-5; D remains unclear. V was clipped by 1 base and J by 0 bases, with 15 bases between them. Germline assignment: CDR1 LNHNV and CDR2 YYDKDF (reference sequence). The CDR3 spans 17 residues. This CDR3 is CATSRGAARRYQETQYF. CDR3 in DNA: TGTGCCACCAGCAGAGGGGCAGCCAGAAGGTACCAAGAGACCCAGTACTTC.

The V call is TRBV18, the J call TRBJ2-3; D remains unclear. Germline-derived CDR1 and CDR2 are KGHSH and LQKENI. This CDR3 has 13 residues. Trimming took off 2 bases at V and 6 bases at J, with 9 bases between the two ends. CDR3: CASSPEVEDTQYF. CDR3 bases: TGTGCCAGCTCACCAGAGGTGGAGGATACGCAGTATTTT.

This clonotype was seen a few times. The V call is TRBV29-1, the J call TRBJ1-1; no clear D gene. The germline V gene has CDR1 SQVTM and CDR2 ANQGSEA. Trimming removed 5 bases from V and 5 bases from J, with 6 bases in between. This CDR3 spans 10 amino acids. The DNA of the CDR3 is TGCAGCGTTCTGGGAACTGAAGCTTTCTTT. Its protein product is CSVLGTEAFF.

This rearrangement joins TRBV6-2 or TRBV6-3 to TRBJ2-1; D perhaps matches TRBD2 (5 bases). The ends were cut back, 8 bases at V and 6 bases at J, with 17 bases in the middle. The CDR3 extends over 14 amino acids. The germline V gene encodes CDR1 MNHEY and CDR2 SVGEGT. The CDR3 nucleotides are TGTGCCAGCGCCCAGAGGGTGCGAACCAATGAGCAGTTCTTC. It specifies CASAQRVRTNEQFF.

The chain recombines TRBV5-1 with TRBJ2-1; 12 bases are shared with TRBD2. Germline CDR1 SGHRS, CDR2 YFSETQ. V lost 2 bases to trimming and J lost 8 bases; unmatched junction nucleotides: 5. The CDR3 is made up of 15 amino acids. The DNA for the CDR3 is TGCGCCAGCAGCTTCCTAGCGGGGGGGCCCGATGAGCAGTTCTTC. Its protein is CASSFLAGGPDEQFF.

This clonotype has more than one count but fewer than ten. The rearrangement links TRBV5-1 to TRBJ2-6; D tentatively reads TRBD1 or TRBD2 (6 bases each). V lost 5 bases and J 3 bases, leaving 12 bases between the germline ends. Germline assignment: CDR1 SGHRS and CDR2 YFSETQ. The CDR3 is 15 residues long. DNA of the CDR3: TGCGCCAGCAGACCAGGGGAGGATGGGGCCAACGTCCTGACTTTC. The encoded protein is CASRPGEDGANVLTF.

This clonotype was seen more than once but under ten times. The chain joins TRBV5-1 to TRBJ1-2; D call uncertain. Trimming took 1 base from V and 6 from J, leaving 13 bases between them. Looked up from germline, CDR1 is SGHRS and CDR2 is YFSETQ. The CDR3 is made up of 14 amino acids. This CDR3 is CASSLFSGLDGYTF. The CDR3 bases are TGCGCCAGCAGCTTGTTCTCGGGTCTCGATGGCTACACCTTC.

The chain couples TRBV3-1 to TRBJ2-7; D possibly corresponds to TRBD1 (5 bases). Trimming left V 1 base short and J 6 bases short, with 13 bases between. Germline V gene data show CDR1 as LGHDT and CDR2 as YNNKEL (reference sequence). The CDR3 has 14 residues. The CDR3 DNA sequence: TGTGCCAGCAGCCAAGGGGGCCGAGACGGCGAGCAGTACTTC. The encoded protein is CASSQGGRDGEQYF.

V usage is TRBV20-1 and J usage is TRBJ2-1, with 7 bases fitting TRBD2. Germline V gene lookup returns CDR1 DFQATT and CDR2 SNEGSKA (reference sequence). V lost 5 bases, J lost 2 bases, and 12 bases stayed unmatched. This CDR3 is 16 amino acids long. CDR3 DNA: TGCAGTGCTGCCATGGCTAGCGGAGAGACCTACAATGAGCAGTTCTTC. It yields the protein CSAAMASGETYNEQFF.

In its sample, this clonotype was seen many times. The genes are TRBV10-3 and TRBJ2-1; TRBD1 matches 7 bases. The length of the CDR3 is 12 residues. Germline trimming cut 5 bases from V and 7 bases from J; bases unmatched to any gene: 2. The germline V gene has CDR1 ENHRY and CDR2 SYGVKD. CDR3 residues: CAISTGANEQFF. The CDR3 coding sequence is TGTGCCATCAGTACAGGGGCAAATGAGCAGTTCTTC.

The chain uses TRBV20-1 and TRBJ1-2; the D is unclear. Germline values: CDR1 DFQATT, CDR2 SNEGSKA (reference sequence). Trimming took off 6 bases at V and 1 base at J, with 15 bases between the two ends. CDR3 size: 14 residues. DNA for the CDR3: TGCAGTGCCTTCGACCCCTCGGATAACTATGGCTACACCTTC. As protein: CSAFDPSDNYGYTF.

The CDR3 sequence: CASSMTGDGTDTQYF. CDR3 coding DNA: TGTGCCAGCAGCATGACAGGGGACGGCACAGATACGCAGTATTTT. The chain uses TRBV7-3 and TRBJ2-3; 8 nucleotides match TRBD1. With 5 bases clipped from V and 1 base from J, the junction kept 5 bases outside the gene matches. The germline V gene encodes CDR1 SGHTA and CDR2 FQGTGA. This CDR3 comprises 15 residues.

This clonotype was detected ten times or more. J is TRBJ1-1 and V is TRBV6-1; possibly TRBD1 for D (5 bases). V lost 3 bases and J lost 1, with 21 bases in between. This CDR3 spans 18 amino acids. Looked up from germline, CDR1 is MNHNS and CDR2 is SASEGT. The CDR3 region is CASSEGLAAGTSNTEAFF. CDR3 coding DNA: TGTGCCAGCAGTGAGGGTCTCGCTGCCGGGACCTCGAACACTGAAGCTTTCTTT.

This clonotype was detected many times. CDR3 amino acids: CASSLRSDFLAKNIQYF. CDR3 DNA sequence: TGTGCCAGCAGCTTAAGGTCGGATTTCTTAGCCAAAAACATTCAGTACTTC. The chain recombines TRBV7-9 with TRBJ2-4; D not resolved. Germline values: CDR1 SEHNR, CDR2 FQNEAQ (reference sequence). The CDR3 length is 17 residues. Trimming removed 2 bases from V and 0 bases from J, with 14 bases in between.

The V call is TRBV2, the J call TRBJ1-2; 8 bases are a match to TRBD1. The CDR3 totals 15 residues. The V and J ends lost 7 bases and 3 bases, in that order; junction bases with no gene match: 10. Germline V gene lookup returns CDR1 SNHLY and CDR2 FYNNEI. The CDR3 region is CASTDRGLTDYGYTF. The CDR3 DNA is TGTGCCAGCACAGACAGGGGTCTGACTGACTATGGCTACACCTTC.

V gene TRBV15 combines with J gene TRBJ2-7; 7 bases line up with TRBD1. This CDR3 region has 15 residues. CDR1 LNHNV and CDR2 YYDKDF come from the germline V gene (reference sequence). Trimming removed 5 bases from V and 6 bases from J; junction bases left unmatched: 13. The CDR3 DNA follows: TGTGCCACCAGCCCGGACACAGGGGTCCAACTCGAGCAGTACTTC. As protein: CATSPDTGVQLEQYF.

This chain links TRBV12-3 or TRBV12-4 with TRBJ1-6; no firm D call. The CDR3 is made up of 15 amino acids. Between the trimmed V and J ends, which lost 4 bases and 7 bases, there was a span of 14 bases. As DNA, the CDR3 is TGTGCCAGCAGTTCCTCAAGCGGAAGGAATTCACCCCTCCACTTT. Translated: CASSSSSGRNSPLHF.